This TCR beta chain came from a study of regulatory T cells in long-lasting Graves disease (dated by TCRdb to about 2021). With regard to the full study: Newly diagnosed Graves' disease patients had taken antithyroid drugs for less than 3 months. Persistent Graves' disease patients were compared with newly diagnosed Graves' disease patients by peripheral blood TCR sequencing and RNA sequencing. The study took place in China and was registered as a clinical trial. A total of around 35 samples underwent TCR sequencing: about 13 from persistent and roughly 20 from newly diagnosed Graves' disease patients. Overall results and qualifications from the work: Patients with persistent disease shared more public clonotypes (about 2,700) than newly diagnosed patients did (966). Compared with newly diagnosed patients, patients with persistent Graves' disease had lower TCR Shannon entropy and fewer highly expanded clones, which suggests clonal expansion. As a limitation, the authors acknowledged that the small sample size may reduce accuracy. Only peripheral blood was studied, because thyroid tissue, the primary lesion, was inaccessible. Sequencing and analysis were restricted to the TCR beta chain.

Explained via the paper, the time point label denotes: newly diagnosed GD, antithyroid drugs for less than 3 months. RNA was extracted from PBMCs in TRIzol for both TCR sequencing and RNA sequencing. The diagnosis of Graves' disease was made according to American Thyroid Association guidelines. Patients for the study were recruited at an endocrinology department in Xi'an, China. From each patient, 7.5 to 10 milliliters of peripheral blood was collected into an EDTA anticoagulant tube. Ficoll Paque Plus density gradient separation was used to isolate PBMCs, and no further T cell sorting was done. RNA quality was checked with an Agilent 2100 Bioanalyzer and agarose gel, and concentration with a NanoDrop 2000. This clonotype was detected many times. Its antigen specificity is not known. No quality values exist for individual bases; no much larger clone is one base distant. Library construction relied on multiplex PCR. Sequencer: Illumina HiSeq 4000. To build TCR beta libraries, CDR3 regions were amplified by Arm-PCR using iRepertoire HTBI primers. Before sequencing, the PCR products went through gel purification. In the original analysis: A total of some 65 TRBV and some 15 TRBJ segments were identified across samples and were used for gene usage analysis of CDR3 amino acid clonotypes. COPE and FqMerger were used to merge filtered high-quality paired reads into contigs. BLAST was used to align contigs to IMGT TRBV, TRBD and TRBJ reference genes, with CDR3 defined following IMGT. Any clonotype with a frequency above 0.1% was counted as a highly expanded clone. Shannon entropy was used to measure repertoire diversity, and the Gini coefficient was used to measure V-J evenness. Clonotypes shared by more than one individual were considered public. In TCRdb, the public reads were trimmed at Q25 with fastp and aligned with MiXCR, with productive beta chains retained. Every CDR3 protein is listed once, alongside the most common genes and DNA of its rows. These V and J calls derive from TCRdb rather than the authors' analysis. The sample includes roughly 500,000 distinct CDR3 sequences, with 14% observed a single time. The ten largest clones capture about 15% of the sample.

This same sample was also taken into another study, of T cells in Graves' hyperthyroidism and ophthalmopathy. As that second study puts it: Graves' hyperthyroidism was defined as stable when no progression to ophthalmopathy occurred over 18 months of follow-up. Hyperthyroidism patients were newly diagnosed, with disease duration under 2 months, and aged 18 to 65 years. The study excluded patients with uncontrolled infections, other autoimmune diseases, pregnancy or lactation. Diagnoses relied on clinical symptoms, serum thyroxine and TRAb, thyroid ultrasound and orbital computed tomography. The TCR CDR3 was subjected to a first round of RT-PCR using the HTBI primer set and the Qiagen OneStep RT-PCR kit. Most expanded thyroid clonotypes (frequency above 0.001) were also detected in blood, suggesting blood repertoires may reflect thyroid immune responses. Ophthalmopathy was separated from stable hyperthyroidism by a 13 V-J signature model, with approximately 85% sensitivity and approximately 81% specificity obtained in cross-validation and 80%/75% obtained in testing. In validation, the model predicted progression to ophthalmopathy with about 71% sensitivity and over 72% specificity, a median of around 6.6 months before onset. To identify TCR V-J signatures that set the groups apart, the researchers used a discovery cohort of 100 or so patients, made up of 43 with Graves' ophthalmopathy and about 55 with stable Graves' hyperthyroidism. Prospective prediction of ophthalmopathy was tested in an independent validation cohort of 18 to 20 hyperthyroidism patients and approximately 17 patients who later progressed to ophthalmopathy. The approximately 98 discovery patients were randomly divided into training and test sets at a 7:3 ratio. In more than 5 Graves' hyperthyroidism patients, the study also compared T-cell repertoires from thyroid tissue with T-cell repertoires from blood. Following sampling, methimazole starting at 30 mg daily was given to hyperthyroidism patients, and high-dose intravenous methylprednisolone was given to ophthalmopathy patients. The libraries were constructed in a second round of multiplex PCR and then size-selected and purified. The libraries were sequenced on an Illumina HiSeq2000 using paired-end 100 bp reads. SOAPnuke was used to process the raw data, with reads discarded if the reads contained adapters or uncalled bases, had a mean Phred below 15, or lacked an exact constant-primer or identifier match. COPE v1.2.5 was used to merge high-quality paired reads, and clonotypes were defined as unique nucleotide sequences. MiTCR v1.1 was used to align the clonotypes against IMGT TRBV, TRBD and TRBJ reference segments. The analysis was restricted to V-J combinations with a frequency above 0.0001, which together covered over 99% of the repertoires. A TCS score was defined as the ratio between F50 (clonal expansion) and ExV (chaos), using BLOSUM62-based TCRdist between CDR3 peptides within each V-J. Welch's t-statistics and random forest reduced 450 to 600 V-J features to about 13, which were used in a naive Bayes classifier (R e1071). Sample size was not statistically predetermined, and investigators were not blinded to group allocation. According to the paper, TCR Vbeta CDR3 sequencing was carried out on roughly 130 peripheral blood samples, which came from fewer than 50 ophthalmopathy, 75 to 80 hyperthyroidism and roughly 17 progressor patients.

This TCR was recovered from a woman between 45 and 65 years old with Graves disease. Donor details come from another sample of the same person, matched by shared clones. This sample comprised peripheral blood mononuclear cells (PBMCs), obtained at new diagnosis, from a patient treated with antithyroid drugs.

The base sequence is TGTGCCAGCAGTTATACAACTACAGGGGACAAGACTAGCGGCCGCAGGACAGATACGCAGTATTTT. Its protein reads: CASSYTTTGDKTSGRRTDTQYF. This chain is built from TRBV2 and TRBJ2-3, with 9 middle bases fitting TRBD2. Reading the germline V gene gives CDR1 SNHLY and CDR2 FYNNEI. The CDR3 has 22 amino acids, counting the end cysteine and phenylalanine. Only the CDR3 part of the read is kept: 66 bases, read in frame from the first base. Here V drops 5 bases and J drops 3 bases, and the junction holds 27 bases not matched to any gene.